The sequence of this TCR beta chain was determined in a study of blood T cell repertoires in COVID-19. Overall study: The United States, Italy and Spain supplied acute and convalescent COVID-19 samples. Sources were T cells, B-cell-depleted T cells, or PBMCs; the material itself was cDNA or gDNA.

Per the original methods: From reference gene primer amplification, estimates of nucleated cell counts were derived. The method was immunoSEQ multiplex PCR; TCRdb's version includes in-frame clones alone and lacks a portion of them. V, J and clone size are those of that table, while D and trimming were read from the DNA. The sample lists roughly 35,000 clones, around 87% occurring once. Germline-derived CDR1 and CDR2 are SNHLY and FYNNEI. CDR3 length: 13 residues. V shed 5 bases and J shed 4 bases, with 9 bases lying between them. The sequenced sample consisted of peripheral blood. This clonotype was sampled from a human donor in a cohort sampled during active COVID-19. The chain combines TRBV2 with TRBJ2-1; D is possibly TRBD1 (6 bases). CDR3 region: CASSQQGYNEQFF. The CDR3 region has the DNA TGTGCCAGCAGTCAGCAGGGGTACAATGAGCAGTTCTTC.